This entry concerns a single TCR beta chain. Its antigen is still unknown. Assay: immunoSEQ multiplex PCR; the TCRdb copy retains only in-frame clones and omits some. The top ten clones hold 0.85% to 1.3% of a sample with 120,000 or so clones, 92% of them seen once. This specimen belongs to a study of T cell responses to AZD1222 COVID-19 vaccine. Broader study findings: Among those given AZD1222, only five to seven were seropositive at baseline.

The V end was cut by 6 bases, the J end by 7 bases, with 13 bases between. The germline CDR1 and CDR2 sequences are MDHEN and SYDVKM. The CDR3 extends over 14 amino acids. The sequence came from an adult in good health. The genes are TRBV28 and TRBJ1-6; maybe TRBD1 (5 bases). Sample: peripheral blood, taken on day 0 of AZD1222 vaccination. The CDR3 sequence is CASRGDLGNSPLHF. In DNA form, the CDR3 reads TGTGCCAGCAGGGGGGACCTCGGGAATTCACCCCTCCACTTT.